The T cell receptor beta chain described here comes from a study of immune heterogeneity within non-small cell lung tumors. Study background: Among the tumors, a few were squamous cell carcinomas, about nine were non-squamous carcinomas and 1 was not otherwise specified.

This clonotype was counted a few times. Its target is not known. Each sample used roughly 590 ng of genomic DNA from bulk tumor tissue. Doctors removed several biopsies from each primary tumor during surgery, keeping them far apart. Enrolled patients presented with newly diagnosed, previously untreated non-small cell lung cancer and underwent curative surgery. Multiplex PCR employing 32 V and 13 J primers generated amplicons of the TCR beta CDR3. TCRdb redid the calling of the multiplex PCR reads with MiXCR, one entry per CDR3 protein. The profile shows a few thousand distinct CDR3 sequences, 45% to 55% of them singletons. The ends were cut back, 5 bases at V and 5 bases at J, with 9 bases in the middle. In germline, CDR1 is MNHEY, CDR2 SMNVEV (reference sequence). The CDR3 extends over 13 amino acids. Findings of the study overall: Different tumor locations in one patient shared dominant CDR3 beta clonotypes yet harbored unique high-frequency clones. The study found high-frequency T-cell receptor beta clonotypes largely distinct between individual patients.

The sequenced sample consisted of lung tumor tissue. This receptor was obtained from a man in his 60s with non-small cell lung cancer. The chain employs TRBV27 and TRBJ1-4; D is unclear. The CDR3 sequence: CASSPRANEKLFF. The DNA for the CDR3 is TGTGCCAGCAGTCCCCGCGCGAATGAAAAACTGTTTTTT.